This paragraph covers one T cell receptor beta chain sequence. TCRdb called the reads again in MiXCR, with one record for every CDR3 protein. The sample shows 270,000 or so distinct CDR3 sequences, 15% to 20% of them seen only once. The CDR3 consists of 15 residues. The ends were cut back, 1 base at V and 1 base at J, with 10 bases in the middle. Germline loops: CDR1 LNHDA, CDR2 SQIVND (reference sequence). These data come from a study of T cell repertoires in cytomegalovirus infection. The sequenced sample consisted of CD8+ T cells from PBMCs. V usage is TRBV19 and J usage is TRBJ1-1; D not certain. The receptor was derived from a human donor in good health (CMV status not recorded). Some clones in this sample may be carry-over from other donors' samples. CDR3 bases: TGTGCCAGTAGTATAGGGGCGGGAGCGAACACTGAAGCTTTCTTT. It is translated as CASSIGAGANTEAFF.